The 6 T cell receptor beta chains below were found in one sample sequenced in a study of cytomegalovirus exposure and HLA in healthy donors (dated by TCRdb to about 2017). Library prep was done by the immunoSEQ multiplex PCR assay. A mixture of 60 forward primers for TCR Vbeta segments and 13 reverse primers for TCR Jbeta segments was used in the multiplex PCR. TCRdb mirrors the immuneACCESS table, restricted to in-frame sequences. Some clones are absent from its copies; in checked studies, under half trace to an unresolved V gene, and the reason for the others is unknown. This sample lists around 250,000 clones; 70% to 90% were detected once. The top ten clones comprise about 8% of the sample. Source material: PBMCs. Receptors originate from a woman aged 55-75 years in good health and CMV-seropositive.

This clone was seen once. This CDR3 reads CASSFGTSGIGLNEQFF. The CDR3, as DNA: TGTGCCAGCAGCTTCGGGACTAGCGGGATAGGTTTGAATGAGCAGTTCTTC. The genes are TRBV5-6 and TRBJ2-1, with 13 bases aligning to TRBD2. Trimming removed 2 bases from V and 7 bases from J; junction bases left unmatched: 9. Germline CDR1 SGHDT, CDR2 YYEEEE. CDR3 length: 17 amino acids.

The J gene is TRBJ2-1, the V gene TRBV10-3, with 7 bases fitting TRBD1. Germline V lookup: CDR1 ENHRY, CDR2 SYGVKD. There are 12 residues in the CDR3. The J segment lost 8 bases and the V segment lost 8 bases, leaving 6 bases of the junction unmatched. As DNA, the CDR3 is TGTGCCATCGGCAGGGGGAGCGATGAGCAGTTCTTC. It encodes CAIGRGSDEQFF.

The chain is built from TRBV27 and TRBJ1-2, with 9 bases matching TRBD1. The CDR3 covers 17 residues. The V and J ends lost 4 bases and 2 bases, in that order; junction bases with no gene match: 11. In germline, CDR1 is MNHEY, CDR2 SMNVEV (reference sequence). CDR3 sequence (DNA): TGTGCCAGCAGTTCCGACAGGGGGACTAACCTAAACTATGGCTACACCTTC. Amino acid sequence: CASSSDRGTNLNYGYTF.

A word on this clone: Other DNA sequences in this specimen translate into the identical CDR3. The V call is TRBV19, the J call TRBJ1-2, with D possibly TRBD1 on 6 matching bases. The V gene lost 0 bases and the J gene lost 3 bases, with 8 bases spanning the gap. The germline gives CDR1 LNHDA, CDR2 SQIVND (reference sequence). The CDR3 runs 14 residues. The CDR3 DNA follows: TGTGCCAGTAGTATAGACAGGGGTCACTATGGCTACACCTTC. Residues: CASSIDRGHYGYTF. Combining the CDR3 with reference TRBV19 and TRBJ1-2 gives the whole variable domain DGGITQSPKYLFRKEGQNVTLSCEQNLNHDAMYWYRQDPGQGLRLIYYSQIVNDFQKGDIAEGYSVSREKKESFPLTVTSAQKNPTAFYLCASSIDRGHYGYTFGSGTRLTVV.

The chain couples TRBV11-2 to TRBJ2-3; TRBD2 aligns across 11 bases. Germline V gives CDR1 SGHAT, CDR2 FQNNGV. This CDR3 has 19 residues. V lost 0 bases and J lost 0; bases outside the gene matches: 8. Here the CDR3 DNA reads TGTGCCAGCAGCTTAGATCGACTAGCGGGAATTAGTAGCACAGATACGCAGTATTTT. It translates to CASSLDRLAGISSTDTQYF.

The V and J genes are TRBV27 and TRBJ1-2, with TRBD1 identical over 7 bases. V trimming: 4 bases; J trimming: 6 bases; junction bases outside the gene matches: 8. This CDR3 is built from 14 residues. Germline CDR1 is MNHEY and CDR2 is SMNVEV (reference sequence). CDR3 protein: CASSSGTAAHGYTF. The CDR3 coding sequence is TGTGCCAGCAGTTCCGGGACAGCGGCTCATGGCTACACCTTC.